This passage covers 9 T cell receptor beta chains from one sample sequenced in a study of memory CD4+ T cells and cytomegalovirus serostatus. The sort gate was single viable CD3+CD4+CD8-CD45RO+ cells for memory CD4+ T cells. Produced via immunoSEQ multiplex PCR; TCRdb's table is partial and in-frame only. The repertoire has about 58,000 clones, about four fifths of them found once; the top ten carry roughly 0.5%. Source material: memory CD4+ T cells from blood. The receptors derive from an adult in good health and CMV-seronegative. Some clones in this sample may be carry-over from other donors' samples.

This clone was picked up a small number of times. The chain recombines TRBV6-1 with TRBJ2-7, with 10 bases fitting TRBD1. V gave up 4 bases and J gave up 7 bases; unmatched junction bases: 4. CDR3 size: 13 residues. Germline CDR1 and CDR2: MNHNS and SASEGT. The CDR3 is CASSGQGAGEQYF. In DNA form, the CDR3 reads TGTGCCAGCAGTGGACAGGGGGCTGGGGAGCAGTACTTC.

J is TRBJ2-3 and V is TRBV27, with TRBD2 identical over 7 bases. V dropped 6 bases and J dropped 5; count of bases not matched to a gene: 14. The germline V gene has CDR1 MNHEY and CDR2 SMNVEV (reference sequence). This CDR3 is built from 16 residues. This chain's CDR3 is CASRTYSGWGEDTQYF. In DNA, the CDR3 is TGTGCCAGCAGAACCTATAGCGGGTGGGGGGAAGATACGCAGTATTTT.

The rearrangement links TRBV28 to TRBJ1-3; TRBD1 might be the D (6 bases). Looked up from germline, CDR1 is MDHEN and CDR2 is SYDVKM. Deletions cut 5 bases from V and 0 bases from J, with 11 bases between. This CDR3 has 15 residues. The CDR3 DNA reads TGTGCCAGCAGTAAAACAGGGAGCTCTGGAAACACCATATATTTT. It encodes CASSKTGSSGNTIYF. Using reference TRBV28 and TRBJ1-3 for the parts outside the CDR3, the full variable domain is DVKVTQSSRYLVKRTGEKVFLECVQDMDHENMFWYRQDPGLGLRLIYFSYDVKMKEKGDIPEGYSVSREKKERFSLILESASTNQTSMYLCASSKTGSSGNTIYFGEGSWLTVV.

CDR3 residues: CASSLNRGPTYEQYF. The DNA of the CDR3 is TGTGCCAGCAGCCTTAACAGGGGGCCCACCTACGAGCAGTACTTC. The chain has TRBV7-6 and TRBJ2-7; 9 nucleotides match TRBD1. Looked up from germline, CDR1 is SGHVS and CDR2 is FNYEAQ. With V trimmed by 5 bases and J by 2 bases, 7 bases remained unmatched. This CDR3 has 15 residues.

This clone has only one observation. The rearrangement links TRBV7-8 to TRBJ1-1; D possibly corresponds to TRBD1 (5 bases). Looked up from germline, CDR1 is SGHVS and CDR2 is FQNEAQ. Trimming took off 5 bases at V and 1 base at J, with 17 bases between the two ends. This CDR3 has 16 residues. The CDR3: CASSQRGSVRNTEAFF. DNA of the CDR3: TGTGCCAGCAGCCAACGGGGCTCAGTACGGAACACTGAAGCTTTCTTT.

This clone was seen a few times. The J gene is TRBJ2-1, the V gene TRBV27; either TRBD1 or TRBD2 may supply D (5 bases each). Germline V gene sequence: CDR1 MNHEY, CDR2 SMNVEV (reference sequence). V was cut by 3 bases and J by 9 bases, with 15 bases left in between. This CDR3 spans 14 amino acids. The CDR3 sequence: CASSFRTDGGEQFF. The CDR3 coding sequence is TGTGCCAGCAGTTTCCGGACGGATGGGGGTGAGCAGTTCTTC.

The V call is TRBV7-8, the J call TRBJ1-1; D gene unclear. This CDR3 has 13 residues. Germline assignment: CDR1 SGHVS and CDR2 FQNEAQ. V dropped 3 bases and J dropped 3 bases, with 8 bases sitting between them. CDR3 region: CASSFQIHTEAFF. For the CDR3, the DNA is TGTGCCAGCAGCTTCCAGATTCACACTGAAGCTTTCTTT.

This clone occurred once. V usage is TRBV28 and J usage is TRBJ1-2, with 7 positions matching TRBD1. The CDR3 totals 13 residues. CDR1 and CDR2 from the germline V gene are MDHEN and SYDVKM. Losses at the gene ends were 5 bases for V and 4 bases for J; bases not matched to a gene: 4. This chain's CDR3 is CASSPRDSYGYTF. The CDR3 nucleotides are TGTGCCAGCAGTCCCAGGGACAGCTATGGCTACACCTTC.

The V and J genes are TRBV5-6 and TRBJ1-2, with TRBD1 matching over 7 bases. Looked up from germline, CDR1 is SGHDT and CDR2 is YYEEEE. The CDR3 runs to 15 residues. The trim removed 2 bases at V and 2 bases at J, leaving 6 bases unmatched. In DNA form, the CDR3 reads TGTGCCAGCAGCTTCAGGGGGACTCACAACTATGGCTACACCTTC. Its translation: CASSFRGTHNYGYTF.